This T cell receptor beta chain was documented in a study of vaccination effects on CD4 cells after COVID-19. The wider study: Each participant was given two doses of one vaccine (BNT162b2 or mRNA-1273).

CDR3 length equals 16 residues. V shed 5 bases and J 0 bases; nucleotides not matched to a gene: 6. The germline gives CDR1 KGHSH, CDR2 LQKENI. Study-wide points: Clones of infection and vaccine origin contracted markedly late after vaccination.

TCRdb keeps only in-frame clones here, not all; method: immunoSEQ multiplex PCR. The sample lists some 79,000 clones, about 74% occurring once. Expansion with viral peptide pools was applied to antigen-specific CD4+ T cells by the ViraFEST assay prior to sequencing. Cultured cells yielded isolated CD4+ T cells after 10 days. Vaccinated recipients, who were negative for nucleocapsid antibodies, had no history of SARS-CoV-2 infection. Cultures got half-medium changes with IL-2 on days 3 and 7. Remarks on this clone: Its target is unknown.

This receptor was identified in a human donor who received a COVID-19 vaccine. Specimen: CD4+ T cells from PBMCs cultured with HCoV-229E spike peptides, collected before COVID-19 vaccination. The rearrangement joins TRBV18 to TRBJ2-2, with TRBD1 matching 7 bases. CDR3 in DNA: TGTGCCAGCTCATCTGGACAGGTTTCGAACACCGGGGAGCTGTTTTTT. It codes for CASSSGQVSNTGELFF.